This T cell receptor beta chain derives from a study of Tregs in tolerant kidney transplant recipients. V dropped 1 base and J dropped 3 bases, with 10 bases sitting between them. Germline lookup yields CDR1 LNHNV and CDR2 YYDKDF (reference sequence). The CDR3 length is 14 residues. Points from the study as a whole: Biological reproducibility was not directly addressed, but technical replication error appeared minimal. The small number of patients limits these findings pending further validation.

The protocol was immunoSEQ multiplex PCR, while the TCRdb copy is restricted to in-frame clones and leaves out a portion. The sample lists approximately 67,000 clones, 80% to 95% occurring once. A word on this clone: Its antigen remains unknown.

Thawed PBMCs were FACS-sorted into unstimulated CD4+CD25+CD127- regulatory T cells, CD4+CD25- non-regulatory cells, CD4 and CD8 cells. The source of this sequence is a human donor who received a combined kidney and bone marrow transplant. The sample in question was CD8+ T cells from blood, obtained before the transplant. The chain recombines TRBV15 with TRBJ2-7, with unresolved D. As DNA, the CDR3 is TGTGCCACCAGCAGAGGAAGCCAAATCTACGAGCAGTACTTC. This codes for CATSRGSQIYEQYF.